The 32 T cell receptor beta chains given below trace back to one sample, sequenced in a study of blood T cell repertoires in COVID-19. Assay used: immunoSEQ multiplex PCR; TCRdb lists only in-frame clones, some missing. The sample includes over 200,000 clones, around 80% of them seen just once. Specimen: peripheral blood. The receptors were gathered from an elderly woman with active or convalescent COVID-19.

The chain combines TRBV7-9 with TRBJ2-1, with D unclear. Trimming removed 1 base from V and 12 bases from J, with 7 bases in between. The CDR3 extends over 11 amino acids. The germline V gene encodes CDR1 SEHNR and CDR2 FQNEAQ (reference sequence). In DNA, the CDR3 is TGTGCCAGCAGCTTAGGTCTTGTGCAGTTCTTC. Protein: CASSLGLVQFF. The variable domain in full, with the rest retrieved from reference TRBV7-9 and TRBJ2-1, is DTGVSQNPRHKITKRGQNVTFRCDPISEHNRLYWYRQTLGQGPEFLTYFQNEAQLEKSRLLSDRFSAERPKGSFSTLEIQRTEQGDSAMYLCASSLGLVQFFGPGTRLTVL.

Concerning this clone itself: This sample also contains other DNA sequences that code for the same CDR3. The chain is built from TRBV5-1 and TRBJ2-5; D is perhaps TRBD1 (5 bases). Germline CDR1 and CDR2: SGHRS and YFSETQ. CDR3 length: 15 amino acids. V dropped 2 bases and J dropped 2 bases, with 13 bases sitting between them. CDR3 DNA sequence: TGCGCCAGCAGCTTAGGGGCAGGGCCACAAGAGACCCAGTACTTC. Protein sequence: CASSLGAGPQETQYF. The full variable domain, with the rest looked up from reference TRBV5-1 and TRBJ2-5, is KAGVTQTPRYLIKTRGQQVTLSCSPISGHRSVSWYQQTPGQGLQFLFEYFSETQRNKGNFPGRFSGRQFSNSRSEMNVSTLELGDSALYLCASSLGAGPQETQYFGPGTRLLVL.

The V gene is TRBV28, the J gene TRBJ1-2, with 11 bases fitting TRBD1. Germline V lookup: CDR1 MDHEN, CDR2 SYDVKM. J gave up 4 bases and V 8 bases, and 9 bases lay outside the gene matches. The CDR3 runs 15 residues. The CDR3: CASLKGGTGGYGYTF. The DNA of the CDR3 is TGTGCCAGCCTTAAAGGAGGGACAGGGGGCTATGGCTACACCTTC.

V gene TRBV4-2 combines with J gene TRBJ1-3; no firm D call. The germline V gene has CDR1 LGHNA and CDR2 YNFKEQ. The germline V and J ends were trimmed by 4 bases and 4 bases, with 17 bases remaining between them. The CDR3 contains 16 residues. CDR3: CASSLLMTKTGNTIYF. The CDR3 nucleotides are TGTGCCAGCAGCCTCCTTATGACTAAAACGGGAAACACCATATATTTT.

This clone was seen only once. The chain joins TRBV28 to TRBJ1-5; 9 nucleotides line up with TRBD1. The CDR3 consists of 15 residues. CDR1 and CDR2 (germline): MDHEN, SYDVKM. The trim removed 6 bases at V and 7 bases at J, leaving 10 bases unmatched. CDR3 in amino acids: CASSRPDRGGQPQHF. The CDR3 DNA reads TGTGCCAGCAGCCGACCTGACAGGGGGGGACAGCCCCAGCATTTT.

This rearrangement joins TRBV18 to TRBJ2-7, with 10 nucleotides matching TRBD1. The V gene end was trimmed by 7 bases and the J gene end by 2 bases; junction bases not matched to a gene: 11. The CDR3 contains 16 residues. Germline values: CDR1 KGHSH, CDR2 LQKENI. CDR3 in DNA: TGTGCCAGCTTATCCGGGACAGGGGATCGCCCCTACGAGCAGTACTTC. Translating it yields CASLSGTGDRPYEQYF.

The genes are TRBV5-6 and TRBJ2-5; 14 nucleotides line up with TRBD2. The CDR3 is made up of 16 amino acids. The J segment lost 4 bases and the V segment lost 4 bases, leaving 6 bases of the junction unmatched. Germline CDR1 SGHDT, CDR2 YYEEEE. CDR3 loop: CASSLGLAGVRETQYF. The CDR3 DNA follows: TGTGCCAGCAGCCTGGGACTAGCGGGAGTGCGAGAGACCCAGTACTTC.

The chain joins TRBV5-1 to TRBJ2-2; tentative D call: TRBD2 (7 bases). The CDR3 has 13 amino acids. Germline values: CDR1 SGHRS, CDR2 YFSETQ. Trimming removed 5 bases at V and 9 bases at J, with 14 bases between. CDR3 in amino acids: CASRGGEIRELFF. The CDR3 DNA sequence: TGCGCCAGCAGAGGGGGGGAGATCCGGGAGCTGTTTTTT.

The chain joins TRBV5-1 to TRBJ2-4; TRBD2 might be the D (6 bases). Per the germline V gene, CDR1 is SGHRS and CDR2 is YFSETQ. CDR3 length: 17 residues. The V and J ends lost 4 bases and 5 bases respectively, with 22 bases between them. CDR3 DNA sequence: TGCGCCAGCAGCCCGGGGAGCGGGCTGCTTGGCGAAAACATTCAGTACTTC. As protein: CASSPGSGLLGENIQYF.

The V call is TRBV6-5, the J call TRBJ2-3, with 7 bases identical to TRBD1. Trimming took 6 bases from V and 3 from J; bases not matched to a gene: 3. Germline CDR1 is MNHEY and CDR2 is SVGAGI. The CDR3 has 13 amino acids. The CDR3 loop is CASRKTGTDTQYF. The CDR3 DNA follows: TGTGCCAGCAGAAAGACAGGGACAGATACGCAGTATTTT.

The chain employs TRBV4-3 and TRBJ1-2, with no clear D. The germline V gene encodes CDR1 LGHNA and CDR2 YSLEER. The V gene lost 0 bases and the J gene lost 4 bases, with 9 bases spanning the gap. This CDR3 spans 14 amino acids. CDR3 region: CASSQDRGTYGYTF. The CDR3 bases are TGCGCCAGCAGCCAAGACCGGGGTACCTATGGCTACACCTTC.

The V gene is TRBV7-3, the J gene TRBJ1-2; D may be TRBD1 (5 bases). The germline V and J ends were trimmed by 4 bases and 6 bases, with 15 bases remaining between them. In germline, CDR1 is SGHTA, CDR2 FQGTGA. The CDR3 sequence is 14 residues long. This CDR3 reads CASSSRGGMDGYTF. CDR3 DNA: TGTGCCAGCAGCTCCCGGGGGGGGATGGATGGCTACACCTTC.

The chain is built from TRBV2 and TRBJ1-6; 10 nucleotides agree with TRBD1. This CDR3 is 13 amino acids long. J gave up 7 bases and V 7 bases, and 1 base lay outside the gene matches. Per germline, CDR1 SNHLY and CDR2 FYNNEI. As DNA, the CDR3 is TGTGCCAGCAAGGACAGGGGGAATTCACCCCTCCACTTT. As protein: CASKDRGNSPLHF.

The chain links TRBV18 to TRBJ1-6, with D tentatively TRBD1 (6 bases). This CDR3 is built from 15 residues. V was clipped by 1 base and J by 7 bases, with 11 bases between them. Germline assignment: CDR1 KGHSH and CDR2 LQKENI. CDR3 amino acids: CASSPRADRNSPLHF. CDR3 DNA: TGTGCCAGCTCACCACGGGCCGACAGGAATTCACCCCTCCACTTT.

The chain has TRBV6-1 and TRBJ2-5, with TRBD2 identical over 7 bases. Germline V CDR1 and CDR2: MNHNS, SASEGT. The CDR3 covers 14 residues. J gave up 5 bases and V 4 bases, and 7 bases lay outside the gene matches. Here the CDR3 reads CASSGGGSGETQYF. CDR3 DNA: TGTGCCAGCAGTGGGGGGGGGAGTGGGGAGACCCAGTACTTC.

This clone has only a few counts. CDR3 DNA: TGCGCCAGCAGCCCGACAGGGACTAATGAAAAACTGTTTTTT. It yields the protein CASSPTGTNEKLFF. The chain recombines TRBV5-1 with TRBJ1-4; TRBD1 aligns across 7 bases. The germline V gene encodes CDR1 SGHRS and CDR2 YFSETQ. The CDR3 is 14 amino acids. The trim removed 4 bases at V and 2 bases at J, leaving 2 bases unmatched.

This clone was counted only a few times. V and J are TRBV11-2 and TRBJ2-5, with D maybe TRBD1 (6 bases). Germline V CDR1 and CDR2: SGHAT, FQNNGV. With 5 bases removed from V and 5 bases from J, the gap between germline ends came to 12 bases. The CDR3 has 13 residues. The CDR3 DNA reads TGTGCCAGCAGCGCAGGGGTTGCGGAGACCCAGTACTTC. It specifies CASSAGVAETQYF.

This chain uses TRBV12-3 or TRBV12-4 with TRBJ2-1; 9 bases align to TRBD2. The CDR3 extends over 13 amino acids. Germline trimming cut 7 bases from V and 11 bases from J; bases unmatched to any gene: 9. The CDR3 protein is CASNGGRGIKQFF. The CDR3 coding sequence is TGTGCCAGCAATGGCGGGAGGGGGATTAAGCAGTTCTTC.

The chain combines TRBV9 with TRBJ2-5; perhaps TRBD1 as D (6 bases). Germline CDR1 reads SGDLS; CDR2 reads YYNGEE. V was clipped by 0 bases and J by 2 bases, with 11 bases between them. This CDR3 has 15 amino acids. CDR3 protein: CASSVGPQGQETQYF. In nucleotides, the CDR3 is TGTGCCAGCAGCGTAGGGCCACAGGGACAAGAGACCCAGTACTTC.

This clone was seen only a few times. CDR3 protein: CASSLDGNQPQHF. DNA for the CDR3: TGTGCCAGTAGTCTCGACGGGAATCAGCCCCAGCATTTT. The V call is TRBV19, the J call TRBJ1-5; no clear D gene. CDR1 is LNHDA and CDR2 is SQIVND in the germline V gene (reference sequence). The ends were cut back, 5 bases at V and 4 bases at J, with 9 bases in the middle. The CDR3 is 13 amino acids.

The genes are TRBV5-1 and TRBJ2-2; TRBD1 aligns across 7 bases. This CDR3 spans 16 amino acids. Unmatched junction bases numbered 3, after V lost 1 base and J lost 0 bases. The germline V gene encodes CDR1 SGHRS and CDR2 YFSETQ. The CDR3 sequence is CASSLTGTANTGELFF. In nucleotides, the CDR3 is TGCGCCAGCAGCTTGACCGGGACAGCGAACACCGGGGAGCTGTTTTTT.

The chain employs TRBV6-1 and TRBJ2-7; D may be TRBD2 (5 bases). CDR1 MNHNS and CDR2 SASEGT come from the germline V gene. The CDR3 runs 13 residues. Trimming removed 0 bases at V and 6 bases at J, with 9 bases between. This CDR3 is CASSEAGEAEQYF. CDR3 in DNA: TGTGCCAGCAGTGAAGCGGGAGAGGCCGAGCAGTACTTC.

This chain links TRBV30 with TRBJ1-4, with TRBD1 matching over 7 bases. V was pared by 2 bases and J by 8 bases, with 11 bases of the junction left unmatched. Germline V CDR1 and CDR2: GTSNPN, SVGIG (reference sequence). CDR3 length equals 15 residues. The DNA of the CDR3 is TGTGCCTGGAGTCCTTACTGGACAGGAGGGGAAAAACTGTTTTTT. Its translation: CAWSPYWTGGEKLFF.

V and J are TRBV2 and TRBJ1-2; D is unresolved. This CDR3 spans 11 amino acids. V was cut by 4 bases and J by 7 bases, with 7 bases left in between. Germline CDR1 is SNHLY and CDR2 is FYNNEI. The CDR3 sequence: CASSAGFGYTF. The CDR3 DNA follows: TGTGCCAGCAGTGCGGGGTTTGGCTACACCTTC.

The CDR3 spells CASSIGQGRGRGYTF. CDR3 nucleotide sequence: TGTGCCAGTAGTATCGGACAGGGAAGAGGACGTGGCTACACCTTC. V gene TRBV19 combines with J gene TRBJ1-2; 8 nucleotides align to TRBD1. The ends lost 3 bases at V and 7 bases at J; junction bases unmatched: 10. This CDR3 comprises 15 residues. The germline gives CDR1 LNHDA, CDR2 SQIVND (reference sequence).

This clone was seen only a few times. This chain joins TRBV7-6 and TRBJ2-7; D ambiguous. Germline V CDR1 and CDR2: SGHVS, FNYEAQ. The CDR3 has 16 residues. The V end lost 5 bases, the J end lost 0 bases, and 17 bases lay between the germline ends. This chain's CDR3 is CASSPSGYTGSYEQYF. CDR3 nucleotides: TGTGCCAGCAGCCCCTCCGGGTACACGGGCTCCTACGAGCAGTACTTC.

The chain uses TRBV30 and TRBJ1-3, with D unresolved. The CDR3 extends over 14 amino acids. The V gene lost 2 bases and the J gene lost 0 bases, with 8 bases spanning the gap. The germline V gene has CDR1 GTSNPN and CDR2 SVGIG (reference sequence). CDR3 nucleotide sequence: TGTGCCTGGAGTTCTACGTTCTCTGGAAACACCATATATTTT. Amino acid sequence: CAWSSTFSGNTIYF.

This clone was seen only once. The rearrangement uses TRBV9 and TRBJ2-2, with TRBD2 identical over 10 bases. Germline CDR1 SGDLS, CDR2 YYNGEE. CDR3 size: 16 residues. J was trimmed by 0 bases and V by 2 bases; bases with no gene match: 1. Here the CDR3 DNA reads TGTGCCAGCAGCGTGAGCGGGGGGGCGAACACCGGGGAGCTGTTTTTT. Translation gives CASSVSGGANTGELFF.

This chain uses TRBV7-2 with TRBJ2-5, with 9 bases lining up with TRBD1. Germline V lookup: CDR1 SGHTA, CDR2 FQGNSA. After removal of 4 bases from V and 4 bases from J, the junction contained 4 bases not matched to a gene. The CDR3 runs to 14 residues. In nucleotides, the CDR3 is TGTGCCAGCAGCTCACAGGGGGCAAGAGAGACCCAGTACTTC. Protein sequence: CASSSQGARETQYF. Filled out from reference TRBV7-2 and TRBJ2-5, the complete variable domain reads GAGVSQSPSNKVTEKGKDVELRCDPISGHTALYWYRQSLGQGLEFLIYFQGNSAPDKSGLPSDRFSAERTGGSVSTLTIQRTQQEDSAVYLCASSSQGARETQYFGPGTRLLVL.

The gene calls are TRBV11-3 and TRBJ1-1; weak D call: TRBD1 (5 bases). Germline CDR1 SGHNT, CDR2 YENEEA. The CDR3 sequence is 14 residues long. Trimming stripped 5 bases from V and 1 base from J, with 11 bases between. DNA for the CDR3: TGTGCCAGCAGCCTTAGCAGGGAGAACACTGAAGCTTTCTTT. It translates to CASSLSRENTEAFF.

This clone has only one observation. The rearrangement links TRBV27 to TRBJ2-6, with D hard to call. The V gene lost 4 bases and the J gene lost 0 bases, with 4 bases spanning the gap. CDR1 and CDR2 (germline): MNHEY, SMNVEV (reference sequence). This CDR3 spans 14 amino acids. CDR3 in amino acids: CASSSTSGANVLTF. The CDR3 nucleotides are TGTGCCAGCAGTTCTACCTCTGGGGCCAACGTCCTGACTTTC. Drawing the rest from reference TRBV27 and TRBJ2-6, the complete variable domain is EAQVTQNPRYLITVTGKKLTVTCSQNMNHEYMSWYRQDPGLGLRQIYYSMNVEVTDKGDVPEGYKVSRKEKRNFPLILESPSPNQTSLYFCASSSTSGANVLTFGAGSRLTVL.

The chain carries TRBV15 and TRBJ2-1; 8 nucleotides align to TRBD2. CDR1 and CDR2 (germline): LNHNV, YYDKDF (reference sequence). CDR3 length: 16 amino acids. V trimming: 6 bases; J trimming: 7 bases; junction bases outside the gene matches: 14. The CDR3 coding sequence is TGTGCCACCAGGGTCCGAGCGGGAGTTGGAGGGAATGAGCAGTTCTTC. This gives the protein CATRVRAGVGGNEQFF.